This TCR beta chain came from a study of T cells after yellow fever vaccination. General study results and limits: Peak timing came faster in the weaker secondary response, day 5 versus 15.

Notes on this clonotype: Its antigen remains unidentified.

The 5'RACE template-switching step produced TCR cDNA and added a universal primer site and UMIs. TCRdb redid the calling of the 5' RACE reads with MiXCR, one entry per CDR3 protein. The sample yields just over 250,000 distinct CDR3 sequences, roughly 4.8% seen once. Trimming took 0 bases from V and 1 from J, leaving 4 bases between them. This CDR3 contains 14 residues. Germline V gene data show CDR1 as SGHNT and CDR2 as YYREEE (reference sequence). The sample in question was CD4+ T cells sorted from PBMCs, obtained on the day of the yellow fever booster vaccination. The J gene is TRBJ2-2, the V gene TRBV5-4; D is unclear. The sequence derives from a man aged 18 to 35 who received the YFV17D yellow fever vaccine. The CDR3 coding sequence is TGTGCCAGCAGCTTGGTTAAGAACACCGGGGAGCTGTTTTTT. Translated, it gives CASSLVKNTGELFF. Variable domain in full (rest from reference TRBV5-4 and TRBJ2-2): ETGVTQSPTHLIKTRGQQVTLRCSSQSGHNTVSWYQQALGQGPQFIFQYYREEENGRGNFPPRFSGLQFPNYSSELNVNALELDDSALYLCASSLVKNTGELFFGEGSRLTVL.